This TCR beta chain was retrieved from a study of immune cell composition in non-small cell lung cancer. Normal lung was sampled as far from the tumour as possible, at least 3 cm. Genomic DNA came from frozen unsorted single-cell suspensions. TCRdb keeps only in-frame clones here, not all; method: immunoSEQ multiplex PCR. The sample contains 6,400 or so clones, 60% to 85% of which appear only once. Details on this clone: Its antigen is unidentified.

Study-wide results and caveats: Adenocarcinomas with higher top tumour-associated clone frequency had more reactive TILs. Around four fifths of squamous and roughly 34% of adenocarcinoma cases had tumour-associated clones >0.5%.

This CDR3 comprises 16 residues. In germline, CDR1 is MDHEN, CDR2 SYDVKM. J lost 2 bases, V lost 0 bases, and 6 bases had no gene match. The clonotype was recovered from a human donor with non-small cell lung cancer. Sample: non-adjacent lung tissue. The rearrangement links TRBV28 to TRBJ1-2, with TRBD1 matching over 7 bases. CDR3 nucleotide sequence: TGTGCCAGCAGTTTATGGCACAGGGGTCAAAACTATGGCTACACCTTC. Its protein is CASSLWHRGQNYGYTF.